This T cell receptor (beta chain) was obtained from a study of radiotherapy plus CTLA-4 blockade in lung cancer. General observations from the study: Subsequent to radiotherapy plus ipilimumab, tumor-derived TCR clones underwent expansion in blood. Early blood T cell clone dynamics, with interferon-beta, were reported to best predict response.

Focal radiation and CTLA-4 blockade (ipilimumab) were tested in chemo-refractory metastatic non-small-cell lung cancer patients. A remark on this clone: Antigen specificity is unknown.

Method: immunoSEQ multiplex PCR; TCRdb's copy keeps in-frame clones and lacks some. The sample lists 45,000 or so clones, 76% occurring once. The CDR3 sequence is 14 residues long. CDR1 and CDR2 (germline): MDHEN, SYDVKM. V was clipped by 6 bases and J by 6 bases; unmatched bases: 10. The sequence was collected from a human donor with non-small cell lung cancer who had stable disease on radiotherapy plus ipilimumab. Sequencing was performed on peripheral blood, taken from a patient treated with radiotherapy plus ipilimumab. The genes are TRBV28 and TRBJ1-2; TRBD1 agrees at 7 bases. CDR3 in amino acids: CASRYPGGINGYTF. CDR3 bases: TGTGCCAGCAGGTACCCAGGGGGTATAAATGGCTACACCTTC.